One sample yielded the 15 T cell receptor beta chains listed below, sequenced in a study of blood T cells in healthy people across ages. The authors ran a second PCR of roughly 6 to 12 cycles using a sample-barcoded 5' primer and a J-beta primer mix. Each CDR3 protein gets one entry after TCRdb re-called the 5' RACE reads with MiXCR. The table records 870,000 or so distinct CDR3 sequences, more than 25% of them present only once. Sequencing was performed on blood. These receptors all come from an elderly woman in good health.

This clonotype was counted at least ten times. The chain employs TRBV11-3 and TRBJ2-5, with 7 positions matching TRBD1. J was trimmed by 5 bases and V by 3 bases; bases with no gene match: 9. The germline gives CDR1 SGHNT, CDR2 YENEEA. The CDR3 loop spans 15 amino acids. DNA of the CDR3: TGTGCCAGCAGCTTCGCAGGGGGAAATACTGAGACCCAGTACTTC. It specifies CASSFAGGNTETQYF.

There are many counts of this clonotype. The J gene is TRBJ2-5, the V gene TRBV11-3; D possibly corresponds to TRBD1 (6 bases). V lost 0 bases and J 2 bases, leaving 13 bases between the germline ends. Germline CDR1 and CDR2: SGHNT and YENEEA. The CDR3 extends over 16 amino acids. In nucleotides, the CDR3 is TGTGCCAGCAGCTTAGACCCCACAGGGCCTCAAGAGACCCAGTACTTC. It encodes CASSLDPTGPQETQYF. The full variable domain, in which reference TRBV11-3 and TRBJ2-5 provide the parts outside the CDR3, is EAGVVQSPRYKIIEKKQPVAFWCNPISGHNTLYWYLQNLGQGPELLIRYENEEAVDDSQLPKDRFSAERLKGVDSTLKIQPAELGDSAVYLCASSLDPTGPQETQYFGPGTRLLVL.

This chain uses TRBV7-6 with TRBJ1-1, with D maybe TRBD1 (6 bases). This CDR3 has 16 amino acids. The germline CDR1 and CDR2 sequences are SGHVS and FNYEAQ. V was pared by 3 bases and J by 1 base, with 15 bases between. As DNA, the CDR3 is TGTGCCAGCAGCTTCTTCACAGGGTTCTCGAACACTGAAGCTTTCTTT. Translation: CASSFFTGFSNTEAFF. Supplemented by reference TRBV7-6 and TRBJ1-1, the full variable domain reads GAGVSQSPRYKVTKRGQDVALRCDPISGHVSLYWYRQALGQGPEFLTYFNYEAQQDKSGLPNDRFSAERPEGSISTLTIQRTEQRDSAMYRCASSFFTGFSNTEAFFGQGTRLTVV.

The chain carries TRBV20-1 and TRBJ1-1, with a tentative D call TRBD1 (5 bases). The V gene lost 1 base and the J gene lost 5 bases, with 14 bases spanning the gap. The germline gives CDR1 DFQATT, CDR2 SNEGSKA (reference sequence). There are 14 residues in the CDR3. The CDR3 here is CSARGGAMGTEAFF. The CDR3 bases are TGCAGTGCTAGAGGAGGGGCAATGGGAACTGAAGCTTTCTTT.

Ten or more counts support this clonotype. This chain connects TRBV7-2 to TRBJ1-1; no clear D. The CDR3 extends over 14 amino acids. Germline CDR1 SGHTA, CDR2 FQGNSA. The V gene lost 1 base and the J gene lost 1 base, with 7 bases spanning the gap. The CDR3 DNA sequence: TGTGCCAGCAGCTTAGACAAAGGGAACACTGAAGCTTTCTTT. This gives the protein CASSLDKGNTEAFF.

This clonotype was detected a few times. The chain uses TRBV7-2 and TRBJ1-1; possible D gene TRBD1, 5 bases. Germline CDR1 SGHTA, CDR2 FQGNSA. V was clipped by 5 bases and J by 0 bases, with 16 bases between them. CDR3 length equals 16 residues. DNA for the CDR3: TGTGCCAGCAGCCAATTGGGGGGTTACATGAACACTGAAGCTTTCTTT. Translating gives CASSQLGGYMNTEAFF. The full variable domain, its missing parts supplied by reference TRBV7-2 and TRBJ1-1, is GAGVSQSPSNKVTEKGKDVELRCDPISGHTALYWYRQSLGQGLEFLIYFQGNSAPDKSGLPSDRFSAERTGGSVSTLTIQRTQQEDSAVYLCASSQLGGYMNTEAFFGQGTRLTVV.

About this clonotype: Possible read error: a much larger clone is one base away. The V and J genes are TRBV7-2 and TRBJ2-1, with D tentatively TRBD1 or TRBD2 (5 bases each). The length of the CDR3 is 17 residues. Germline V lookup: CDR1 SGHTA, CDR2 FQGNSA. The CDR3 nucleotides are TGTGCCGGCAGCTTAGTCGGTCTGGGACGGCAGCTGGCTGAGCAGTTCTTC. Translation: CAGSLVGLGRQLAEQFF.

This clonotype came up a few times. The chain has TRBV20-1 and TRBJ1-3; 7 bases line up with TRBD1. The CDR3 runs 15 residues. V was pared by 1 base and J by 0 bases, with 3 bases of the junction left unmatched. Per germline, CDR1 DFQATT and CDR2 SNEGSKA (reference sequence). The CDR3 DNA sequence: TGCAGTGCTAGAGCGGGACAGAGCTCTGGAAACACCATATATTTT. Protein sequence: CSARAGQSSGNTIYF.

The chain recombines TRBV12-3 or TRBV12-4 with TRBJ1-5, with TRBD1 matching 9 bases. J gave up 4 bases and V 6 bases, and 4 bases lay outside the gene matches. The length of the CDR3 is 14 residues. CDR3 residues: CASRRTGANQPQHF. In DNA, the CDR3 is TGTGCCAGCAGGAGGACAGGGGCTAATCAGCCCCAGCATTTT.

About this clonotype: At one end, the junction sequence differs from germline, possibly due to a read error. As DNA, the CDR3 is TGTACCACCAAGGGACAGCTAAACGCTGAAGCTTTCTTT. Its translation: CTTKGQLNAEAFF. V is TRBV24-1 and J is TRBJ1-1, with 7 nucleotides matching TRBD1. Germline V CDR1 and CDR2: KGHDR, SFDVKD. The CDR3 length is 13 residues.

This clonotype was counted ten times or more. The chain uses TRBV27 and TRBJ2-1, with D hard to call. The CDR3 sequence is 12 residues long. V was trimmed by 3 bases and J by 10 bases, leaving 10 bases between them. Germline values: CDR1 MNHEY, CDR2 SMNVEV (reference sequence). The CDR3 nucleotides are TGTGCCAGCAGTTTGCCGAACCGGGAGCAGTTCTTC. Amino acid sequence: CASSLPNREQFF.

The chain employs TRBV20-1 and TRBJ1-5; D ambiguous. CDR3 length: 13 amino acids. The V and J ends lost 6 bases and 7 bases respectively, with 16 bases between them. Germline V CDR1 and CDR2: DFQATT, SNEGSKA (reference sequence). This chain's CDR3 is CSAIIGVGQPQHF. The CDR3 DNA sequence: TGCAGTGCAATCATTGGTGTCGGGCAGCCCCAGCATTTT.

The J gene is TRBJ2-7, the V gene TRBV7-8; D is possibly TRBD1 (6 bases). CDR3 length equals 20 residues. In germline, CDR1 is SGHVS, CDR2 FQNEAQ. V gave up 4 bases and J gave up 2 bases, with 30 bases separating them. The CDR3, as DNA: TGTGCCAGCAGCTCCGCCCTAACAGGGACCGCCCGCCGACAGACCTACGAGCAGTACTTC. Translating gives CASSSALTGTARRQTYEQYF. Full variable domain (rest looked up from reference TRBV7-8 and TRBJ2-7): GAGVSQSPRYKVAKRGQDVALRCDPISGHVSLFWYQQALGQGPEFLTYFQNEAQLDKSGLPSDRFFAERPEGSVSTLKIQRTQQEDSAVYLCASSSALTGTARRQTYEQYFGPGTRLTVT.

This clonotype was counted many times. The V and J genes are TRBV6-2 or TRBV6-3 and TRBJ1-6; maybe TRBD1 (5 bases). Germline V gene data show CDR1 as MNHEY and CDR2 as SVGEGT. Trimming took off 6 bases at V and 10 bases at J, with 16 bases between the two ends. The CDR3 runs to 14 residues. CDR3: CASSPPGFGSPLHF. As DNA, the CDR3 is TGTGCCAGCAGCCCCCCAGGGTTCGGATCACCCCTCCACTTT.

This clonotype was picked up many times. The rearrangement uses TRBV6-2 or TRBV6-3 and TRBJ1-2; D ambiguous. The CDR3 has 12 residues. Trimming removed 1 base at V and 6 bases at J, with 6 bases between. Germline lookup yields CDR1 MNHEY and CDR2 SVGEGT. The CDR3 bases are TGTGCCAGCAGTTACTGGCAGAATGGCTACACCTTC. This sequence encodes CASSYWQNGYTF.